This TCR beta chain originates from a study of Ad26.COV2.S vaccination and SARS-CoV-2 variants. Study summary: By the intramuscular route, Ad26.COV2.S was given once, or twice 56 days apart. Whole-study findings and limits: It is possible that the TCR breadth and depth analyses underestimated the total T cell responses. Similar non-spike TCR breadth was observed in recipients of vaccine and of placebo.

Indicated treatment: approximately 18 received Ad26.COV2.S at low or high dose, single or two shots; a few received placebo; per-sample allocation not given. The study sampled participants on day 63 after the first vaccine or placebo injection. The CDR3 totals 16 residues. V shed 2 bases, J shed 4 bases, and the junction held 8 bases outside the gene matches. CDR1 and CDR2 (germline): GTSNPN, SVGIG (reference sequence). A note on this clone: Its antigen is unidentified.

Measured with immunoSEQ multiplex PCR; TCRdb has only the in-frame clones, and not every one. The profile shows around 400,000 clones, around 82% of them singletons. This TCR was recovered from a person between 18 and 60 years old who received the Ad26.COV2.S COVID-19 vaccine or a placebo. Here the sequenced sample was peripheral blood, taken in a trial of Ad26.COV2.S vaccine versus placebo. The rearrangement links TRBV30 to TRBJ2-1; TRBD2 matches at 10 bases. The CDR3, as DNA: TGTGCCTGGAGTCGATCGGCTAGCGGGAGTTACAATGAGCAGTTCTTC. Translation gives CAWSRSASGSYNEQFF.